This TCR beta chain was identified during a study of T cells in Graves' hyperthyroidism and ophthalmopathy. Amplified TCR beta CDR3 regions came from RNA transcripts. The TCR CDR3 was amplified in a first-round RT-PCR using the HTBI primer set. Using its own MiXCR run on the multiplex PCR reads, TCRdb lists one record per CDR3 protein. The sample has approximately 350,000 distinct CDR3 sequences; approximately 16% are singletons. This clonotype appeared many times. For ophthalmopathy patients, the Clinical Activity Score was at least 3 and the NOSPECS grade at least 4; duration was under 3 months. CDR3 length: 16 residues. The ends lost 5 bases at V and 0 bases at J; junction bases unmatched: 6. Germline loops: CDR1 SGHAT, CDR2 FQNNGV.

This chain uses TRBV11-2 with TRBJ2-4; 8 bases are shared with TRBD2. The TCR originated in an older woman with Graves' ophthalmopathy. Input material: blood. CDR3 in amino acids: CASSRGGGLAKNIQYF. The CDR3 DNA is TGTGCCAGCAGCCGGGGGGGCGGACTAGCCAAAAACATTCAGTACTTC. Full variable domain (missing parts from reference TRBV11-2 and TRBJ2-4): EAGVAQSPRYKIIEKRQSVAFWCNPISGHATLYWYQQILGQGPKLLIQFQNNGVVDDSQLPKDRFSAERLKGVDSTLKIQPAKLEDSAVYLCASSRGGGLAKNIQYFGAGTRLSVL.